Included here is one T cell receptor beta chain sequence, with context. The CDR3 has 15 amino acids. V was clipped by 0 bases and J by 4 bases, with 13 bases between them. Germline V gives CDR1 SGHRS, CDR2 YFSETQ. Random hexamers were used to reverse transcribe roughly 0.45 to 1 ug of RNA. TCRdb processed the immunoSEQ multiplex PCR reads anew with MiXCR; each CDR3 protein has one entry. The table includes tens of thousands of distinct CDR3 sequences, 95% to 96% detected once. This sample is drawn from a study of CD8 T cells in Susac syndrome. The origin of this receptor is a human donor with Susac syndrome. The source material was CD8+ T cells from PBMCs. The V gene is TRBV5-1, the J gene TRBJ2-5, with a weak D call TRBD2 (7 bases). The CDR3 is CASSLEAGEGETQYF. CDR3 in DNA: TGCGCCAGCAGCTTGGAGGCAGGGGAGGGAGAGACCCAGTACTTC.